This TCR beta chain appears in the sequencing data of a study of Ad26.COV2.S vaccination and SARS-CoV-2 variants. At the level of the study: Ad26.COV2.S given intramuscularly, once or twice 56 days apart. Study-wide results and caveats: Similar non-spike TCR breadth was observed in recipients of vaccine and of placebo.

Turning to this clone: No antigen is known for it.

The assay was immunoSEQ multiplex PCR, and TCRdb's table has in-frame clones only and misses some. The data hold about 680,000 clones, with roughly 90% observed a single time. V was trimmed by 4 bases and J by 0 bases, leaving 18 bases between them. This CDR3 is 17 amino acids long. Germline CDR1 SGHNT, CDR2 YYREEE (reference sequence). Treatment described: 15 to 20 received Ad26.COV2.S at low or high dose, single or two shots; a few received placebo; per-sample allocation not given. Sampling took place 63 days after the first vaccine or placebo injection. Aged 18-55 years, donor was enrolled in Boston around 2020.

The clonotype was recovered from a person between 18 and 65 years old who received the Ad26.COV2.S COVID-19 vaccine or a placebo. The rearrangement joins TRBV5-4 to TRBJ2-3, with D unresolved. Material: peripheral blood, obtained in a trial of Ad26.COV2.S vaccine versus placebo. The CDR3 protein is CASSGGGGTSSTDTQYF. The CDR3 coding sequence is TGTGCCAGCAGCGGCGGTGGCGGAACTTCTAGCACAGATACGCAGTATTTT.